This T cell receptor beta chain was retrieved from a study of control samples from healthy donors and cancer patients. Measured with immunoSEQ multiplex PCR; TCRdb has only the in-frame clones, and not every one. Of 400,000 to 500,000 clones in the sample, approximately 92% were seen once. V was shortened by 0 bases and J by 0 bases, with 6 bases between the two germline ends. In germline, CDR1 is WNHNN, CDR2 SYGVQD (reference sequence). CDR3 length: 15 residues. This sequence was found in a man between 35 and 55 years old with head and neck cancer. The sequenced sample consisted of PBMCs. The gene calls are TRBV10-1 and TRBJ2-1; no definite D call. CDR3 sequence reads: CASSESRSSYNEQFF. The CDR3 nucleotides are TGCGCCAGCAGTGAGTCGAGGAGCTCCTACAATGAGCAGTTCTTC.